What follows are 11 T cell receptor beta chains derived from one specimen sequenced in a study of T cells expressing NK-cell markers. TCRdb reprocessed the 5' RACE reads and reports one entry per CDR3 protein, with no DNA. The listing records some 140,000 distinct CDR3 sequences. Sequenced input: blood T cells: a sorted CD56 or NKG2C T cell subset, CD4+ or CD8+ T cells, or bulk PBMC T cells (not recorded which). These receptor sequences come from a woman aged 45-65 years in good health.

The rearrangement uses TRBV10-3 and TRBJ1-5. Germline assignment: CDR1 ENHRY and CDR2 SYGVKD. The CDR3 runs 15 residues. CDR3 sequence: CAISERERSNQPQHF.

This CDR3 reads CASSAGSTYNEQFF. The chain recombines TRBV25-1 with TRBJ2-1. Germline-derived CDR1 and CDR2 are MGHDK and SYGVNS. This CDR3 has 14 residues.

The chain employs TRBV20-1 and TRBJ2-1; the TCRdb D gene call, TRBD2, has no DNA to confirm it. This CDR3 region has 15 residues. The germline V gene encodes CDR1 DFQATT and CDR2 SNEGSKA (reference sequence). CDR3 residues: CSARDPRVSYNEQFF.

The V call is TRBV11-2, the J call TRBJ2-1; the TRBD2 assignment by TCRdb is unverifiable without DNA. CDR3 size: 15 residues. Germline V lookup: CDR1 SGHAT, CDR2 FQNNGV. CDR3 in amino acids: CASSLVTSGKNEQFF.

The rearrangement uses TRBV7-3 and TRBJ2-2; TCRdb picks TRBD1, but there is no DNA to check that call. The CDR3 is made up of 13 amino acids. Per germline, CDR1 SGHTA and CDR2 FQGTGA. CDR3 sequence: CASSFRGTGELFF.

This chain links TRBV4-1 with TRBJ2-5; TCRdb outputs TRBD1, but without DNA this stays unchecked. The CDR3 has 17 residues. CDR1 and CDR2 (germline): MGHRA, YSYEKL. The chain's CDR3 is CASSPPSTDRVEETQYF.

The chain links TRBV7-6 to TRBJ1-1; TCRdb designates TRBD1, a call that cannot be tested without DNA. The germline gives CDR1 SGHVS, CDR2 FNYEAQ. This CDR3 is built from 16 residues. CDR3 sequence reads: CASSSSDRPLLGEAFF.

The chain links TRBV4-1 to TRBJ1-3; the D call from TCRdb, TRBD1, cannot be confirmed without DNA. This CDR3 contains 15 residues. CDR1 and CDR2 (germline): MGHRA, YSYEKL. The CDR3 loop is CASSQLQGAGNTIYF.

This chain links TRBV6-5 with TRBJ2-7; TCRdb's assignment of TRBD2 cannot be checked, as there is no DNA. The CDR3 has 16 residues. The germline gives CDR1 MNHEY, CDR2 SVGAGI. The CDR3 sequence is CASSPTHNSGSGEQYF.

This chain joins TRBV6-5 and TRBJ1-1; TCRdb returns TRBD1, unconfirmable since there is no DNA. CDR1 and CDR2 from the germline V gene are MNHEY and SVGAGI. The CDR3 is 13 amino acids. CDR3 loop: CASSVTGATEAFF.

This chain links TRBV12-3 or TRBV12-4 with TRBJ1-4. The CDR3 totals 13 residues. This chain's CDR3 is CASSLGTYEKLFF.